Listed below are T cell receptor beta chains from one sample, sequenced in a study of blood T cell repertoires in COVID-19. The table came from immunoSEQ multiplex PCR; TCRdb's copy has only in-frame clones and leaves some out. The repertoire holds 120,000 or so clones, around 89% seen once, with around 3% in the top ten. The material sequenced was peripheral blood. These TCRs come from a woman aged 45-65 years with acute or convalescent COVID-19. Both conserved end residues are part of each CDR3. A D gene is named only where the DNA matches it firmly.

d_call: TRBD2
v_call: TRBV18
j_call: TRBJ2-5
cdr3_aa: CASSPRLAGQETQYF

d_call: TRBD2
v_call: TRBV7-7
j_call: TRBJ2-3
cdr3_aa: CASSSPGGGPLGLWTDTQYF

d_call: NA
v_call: TRBV28
j_call: TRBJ1-2
cdr3_aa: CASSLRGYGYTF

d_call: NA
v_call: TRBV29-1
j_call: TRBJ1-2
cdr3_aa: CSAEGQGSWGYTF

d_call: NA
v_call: TRBV9
j_call: TRBJ2-3
cdr3_aa: CASSVGGPDTQYF

d_call: NA
v_call: TRBV4-2
j_call: TRBJ2-3
cdr3_aa: CASSQGLTREGTDTQYF

d_call: TRBD2
v_call: TRBV24-1
j_call: TRBJ2-1
cdr3_aa: CATSDLGTSGTEQFF

d_call: NA
v_call: TRBV19
j_call: TRBJ2-7
cdr3_aa: CASRLSAASYEQYF

d_call: TRBD1
v_call: TRBV28
j_call: TRBJ1-5
cdr3_aa: CASSTGGGNQPQHF

d_call: TRBD1
v_call: TRBV5-1
j_call: TRBJ2-5
cdr3_aa: CASSPRTGQETQYF

d_call: NA
v_call: TRBV5-6
j_call: TRBJ2-7
cdr3_aa: CASSLFIAYEQYF

d_call: TRBD2
v_call: TRBV5-1
j_call: TRBJ2-7
cdr3_aa: CASSLAPAGTYEQYF

d_call: TRBD2
v_call: TRBV5-1
j_call: TRBJ2-7
cdr3_aa: CASSLREGYEQYF

d_call: TRBD1
v_call: TRBV5-1
j_call: TRBJ2-3
cdr3_aa: CASSLGGTGPDTQYF

d_call: NA
v_call: TRBV5-6
j_call: TRBJ2-2
cdr3_aa: CASSLVGGPRPGELFF

d_call: TRBD1
v_call: TRBV18
j_call: TRBJ2-1
cdr3_aa: CASSPGTGSYNEQFF

d_call: NA
v_call: TRBV6-5
j_call: TRBJ2-3
cdr3_aa: CASALGTDTQYF

d_call: TRBD1
v_call: TRBV2
j_call: TRBJ2-7
cdr3_aa: CASRFRDRGARGYF

d_call: NA
v_call: TRBV20-1
j_call: TRBJ2-7
cdr3_aa: CSARLTYEQYF

d_call: TRBD1
v_call: TRBV24-1
j_call: TRBJ2-3
cdr3_aa: CATSGQGRTDTQYF

d_call: NA
v_call: TRBV6-1
j_call: TRBJ2-1
cdr3_aa: CASSERQGSSYNEQFF

d_call: NA
v_call: TRBV28
j_call: TRBJ1-4
cdr3_aa: CASSPPRRNEVKLFF

d_call: NA
v_call: TRBV5-6
j_call: TRBJ1-1
cdr3_aa: CASSLGRIGAFF

d_call: NA
v_call: TRBV29-1
j_call: TRBJ2-5
cdr3_aa: CSVAEAQETQYF

d_call: TRBD1
v_call: TRBV6-6
j_call: TRBJ2-7
cdr3_aa: CASSTDRGLTYEQYF

d_call: TRBD2
v_call: TRBV6-1
j_call: TRBJ2-1
cdr3_aa: CASSEQWEGRGEQFF

d_call: NA
v_call: TRBV15
j_call: TRBJ2-7
cdr3_aa: CATSSLSGYEQYF

d_call: TRBD1
v_call: TRBV3-1/TRBV3-2
j_call: TRBJ2-1
cdr3_aa: CASSHRTGGQFF

d_call: NA
v_call: TRBV6-5
j_call: TRBJ2-7
cdr3_aa: CASSLTSSYEQYF

d_call: TRBD2
v_call: TRBV27
j_call: TRBJ2-3
cdr3_aa: CASRPNSGGSTDTQYF

d_call: NA
v_call: TRBV6-5
j_call: TRBJ2-1
cdr3_aa: CARYRRGVNNEQFF

d_call: NA
v_call: TRBV10-1
j_call: TRBJ2-4
cdr3_aa: CASSDAGMGNIQYF

d_call: TRBD1
v_call: TRBV18
j_call: TRBJ1-3
cdr3_aa: CASSPGTGRRGNTIYF

d_call: TRBD1
v_call: TRBV7-9
j_call: TRBJ1-1
cdr3_aa: CASSIRQGSGNTEAFF

d_call: TRBD1
v_call: TRBV3-1/TRBV3-2
j_call: TRBJ2-3
cdr3_aa: CASSHRGLPQYF

d_call: NA
v_call: TRBV5-1
j_call: TRBJ1-5
cdr3_aa: CASSLGIGSSNQPQHF

d_call: TRBD2
v_call: TRBV10-3
j_call: TRBJ2-3
cdr3_aa: CAISDGTSGSAYTQYF

d_call: TRBD2
v_call: TRBV6-5
j_call: TRBJ2-7
cdr3_aa: CASRGAGGLNEQYF

d_call: NA
v_call: TRBV19
j_call: TRBJ2-3
cdr3_aa: CASSSPGHTDTQYF

d_call: NA
v_call: TRBV2
j_call: TRBJ1-3
cdr3_aa: CASSERSAGNTIYF

d_call: NA
v_call: TRBV27
j_call: TRBJ2-3
cdr3_aa: CASSLSGAGTDTQYF

d_call: NA
v_call: TRBV24-1
j_call: TRBJ1-2
cdr3_aa: CATSLAYNYGYTF

d_call: NA
v_call: TRBV15
j_call: TRBJ2-7
cdr3_aa: CATSRDPLSSYEQYF

d_call: NA
v_call: TRBV27
j_call: TRBJ1-1
cdr3_aa: CASERGGYVSDRSAFF

d_call: NA
v_call: TRBV5-1
j_call: TRBJ2-1
cdr3_aa: CASSLQGAGYNEQFF

d_call: NA
v_call: TRBV6-2/TRBV6-3
j_call: TRBJ2-7
cdr3_aa: CASSPPGDEQYF

d_call: TRBD2
v_call: TRBV11-3
j_call: TRBJ2-1
cdr3_aa: CASSLVSLAGGHNEQFF

d_call: TRBD2
v_call: TRBV11-2
j_call: TRBJ2-7
cdr3_aa: CASSRSGSSPSHEQYF

d_call: TRBD1
v_call: TRBV5-1
j_call: TRBJ2-3
cdr3_aa: CASRTGVQPRSNTDTQYF

d_call: TRBD1
v_call: TRBV18
j_call: TRBJ1-3
cdr3_aa: CASSPGQGSGNTIYF

d_call: NA
v_call: TRBV7-7
j_call: TRBJ2-2
cdr3_aa: CASSLTRPGGAGELFF

d_call: TRBD1
v_call: TRBV7-9
j_call: TRBJ2-3
cdr3_aa: CASTNRGQSDTQYF

d_call: NA
v_call: TRBV5-1
j_call: TRBJ1-1
cdr3_aa: CASGETGLNAEAFF

d_call: TRBD1
v_call: TRBV5-5
j_call: TRBJ2-7
cdr3_aa: CASSSPDRATYEQYF

d_call: TRBD2
v_call: TRBV19
j_call: TRBJ2-3
cdr3_aa: CASSRSGRTDTQYF